Listed below are T cell receptor beta chains from one sample, sequenced in a study of Ad26.COV2.S vaccination and SARS-CoV-2 variants. Assay used: immunoSEQ multiplex PCR; TCRdb lists only in-frame clones, some missing. This sample carries roughly 350,000 clones, over 75% of them seen once, and the ten largest clones take about 3.5%. The sequenced sample was peripheral blood, obtained in a trial of Ad26.COV2.S vaccine versus placebo. These receptors all stem from a person aged 18-65 years who received the Ad26.COV2.S COVID-19 vaccine or a placebo. CDR3s include the opening cysteine and the closing phenylalanine or tryptophan. Fields, in order: clone size, J gene, D gene, V gene, CDR3 protein, CDR3 DNA. A D gene is named only where the DNA matches it firmly. Some rows have no size entry. The others give once, few or many, or a class for an expanded clone.

>NA|TRBJ2-5|TRBD1|TRBV6-6
CASFRGQGPGETQYF
TGTGCCAGCTTCCGGGGACAGGGTCCAGGAGAGACCCAGTACTTC
>NA|TRBJ2-1|TRBD2|TRBV4-1
CASSHTLTSGGANEQFF
TGCGCCAGCAGCCACACCCTGACTAGCGGGGGGGCCAATGAGCAGTTCTTC
>few|TRBJ1-4|TRBD1|TRBV6-6
CASSDRGRDEKLFF
TGTGCCAGCAGTGACAGGGGGCGCGATGAAAAACTGTTTTTT
>NA|TRBJ1-4|TRBD1|TRBV5-6
CASSLVGTAEKLFF
TGTGCCAGCAGCTTGGTAGGGACAGCTGAAAAACTGTTTTTT
>NA|TRBJ1-1|NA|TRBV11-2
CASSLAEGHGNTEAFF
TGTGCCAGCAGCTTAGCGGAGGGGCACGGGAACACTGAAGCTTTCTTT
>NA|TRBJ2-3|NA|TRBV9
CASSVAGEDTQYF
TGTGCCAGCAGCGTAGCTGGGGAAGATACGCAGTATTTT
>NA|TRBJ1-6|TRBD1|TRBV19
CASSIAQGESPLHF
TGTGCCAGTAGTATAGCACAGGGGGAGTCACCCCTCCACTTT
>few|TRBJ1-3|NA|TRBV7-9
CASSFGETIYF
TGTGCCAGCAGCTTCGGGGAAACCATATATTTT
>NA|TRBJ2-7|TRBD2|TRBV30
CAWNTGTSYGEQYF
TGTGCCTGGAATACCGGGACTAGCTATGGGGAGCAGTACTTC
>few|TRBJ2-3|TRBD1|TRBV6-2/TRBV6-3
CASSYGGQSTDTQYF
TGTGCCAGCAGTTACGGGGGACAGAGCACAGATACGCAGTATTTT
>NA|TRBJ2-1|NA|TRBV4-3
CASSQGVAHQSSYNEQFF
TGCGCCAGCAGCCAAGGGGTGGCGCACCAGAGCTCCTACAATGAGCAGTTCTTC
>NA|TRBJ2-7|NA|TRBV7-8
CASSLDRTNEQYF
TGTGCCAGCAGCCTAGACAGGACCAACGAGCAGTACTTC
>NA|TRBJ1-1|NA|TRBV27
CASSLSLKGTEAFF
TGTGCCAGCAGTTTAAGTCTCAAGGGGACTGAAGCTTTCTTT
>NA|TRBJ2-3|TRBD2|TRBV9
CASSVARAGGVDTQYF
TGTGCCAGCAGCGTAGCGAGAGCGGGGGGGGTTGATACGCAGTATTTT
>NA|TRBJ1-5|NA|TRBV6-5
CASSYSPSLNQPQHF
TGTGCCAGCAGTTACTCGCCCAGCCTAAATCAGCCCCAGCATTTT
>NA|TRBJ2-3|TRBD2|TRBV5-6
CASSLGLAGGLGPTDTQYF
TGTGCCAGCAGCTTGGGATTAGCGGGGGGGCTTGGCCCCACAGATACGCAGTATTTT
>NA|TRBJ1-6|NA|TRBV30
CAWNGGEGSPLHF
TGTGCCTGGAATGGGGGGGAGGGTTCACCCCTCCACTTT
>NA|TRBJ2-7|NA|TRBV5-1
CASSLANEQYF
TGCGCCAGCAGCTTAGCCAACGAGCAGTACTTC
>once|TRBJ2-1|NA|TRBV7-7
CASSFTGTNNNEQFF
TGTGCTAGCAGCTTTACCGGGACAAACAACAATGAGCAGTTCTTC
>NA|TRBJ2-3|NA|TRBV5-6
CASSFGPSDTQYF
TGTGCCAGCAGCTTTGGACCGTCAGATACGCAGTATTTT
>once|TRBJ1-5|NA|TRBV9
CASSVGTHNQPQHF
TGTGCCAGCAGCGTCGGGACACACAATCAGCCCCAGCATTTT
>NA|TRBJ1-4|NA|TRBV6-5
CASSYSRALEKLFF
TGTGCCAGCAGTTACTCTCGTGCACTTGAAAAACTGTTTTTT
>NA|TRBJ2-1|NA|TRBV3-1/TRBV3-2
CASSQDRGSSYNEQFF
TGTGCCAGCAGCCAAGACAGGGGAAGCTCCTACAATGAGCAGTTCTTC
>NA|TRBJ2-7|NA|TRBV4-1
CASSPRGAETPYEQYF
TGCGCCAGCAGCCCGCGAGGGGCAGAGACCCCCTACGAGCAGTACTTC
>NA|TRBJ2-3|NA|TRBV15
CATSRDQGRPDTQYF
TGTGCCACCAGCAGAGATCAAGGGAGACCAGATACGCAGTATTTT
>NA|TRBJ1-1|NA|TRBV7-3
CASSLSGLNTEAFF
TGTGCCAGCAGCTTATCTGGACTGAACACTGAAGCTTTCTTT
>few|TRBJ2-1|NA|TRBV6-2/TRBV6-3
CASSDTGLPPLGEQFF
TGTGCCAGCAGTGACACGGGACTGCCCCCGCTAGGAGAGCAGTTCTTC
>few|TRBJ2-1|TRBD1|TRBV11-3
CASSRSTGQGNNEQFF
TGTGCCAGCAGCCGTTCTACGGGACAGGGGAACAATGAGCAGTTCTTC
>NA|TRBJ1-2|NA|TRBV19
CASSLRRGNYGYTF
TGTGCCAGTAGTCTACGTAGGGGCAACTATGGCTACACCTTC
>NA|TRBJ2-1|TRBD2|TRBV6-2/TRBV6-3
CASSGEGEQFF
TGTGCCAGCAGTGGGGAGGGTGAGCAGTTCTTC
>NA|TRBJ2-1|NA|TRBV4-1
CASSQRDLKSSEQFF
TGCGCCAGCAGCCAACGGGACCTTAAATCGAGTGAGCAGTTCTTC
>NA|TRBJ2-5|NA|TRBV5-4
CASSNPTSRETQYF
TGTGCCAGCAGCAATCCCACTAGTAGGGAGACCCAGTACTTC
>NA|TRBJ1-2|NA|TRBV2
CASRGTSWGGYTF
TGTGCCAGCAGGGGGACCAGCTGGGGCGGCTACACCTTC
>NA|TRBJ1-1|NA|TRBV20-1
CSANRNTEAFF
TGCAGTGCAAACAGGAACACTGAAGCTTTCTTT
>NA|TRBJ2-3|TRBD2|TRBV20-1
CSASLAGTDTQYF
TGCAGTGCTAGTCTAGCGGGGACAGATACGCAGTATTTT
>few|TRBJ1-5|TRBD1|TRBV7-9
CASSLVAGGQVNQPQHF
TGTGCCAGCAGCTTAGTCGCAGGGGGACAGGTCAATCAGCCCCAGCATTTT
>NA|TRBJ1-1|NA|TRBV5-1
CASSLADVNTEAFF
TGCGCCAGCAGCTTGGCCGACGTAAACACTGAAGCTTTCTTT
>NA|TRBJ1-2|NA|TRBV24-1
CATSAGTDYGYTF
TGTGCCACCAGTGCAGGGACGGACTATGGCTACACCTTC
>NA|TRBJ1-2|TRBD1|TRBV2
CASTRTGNYGYTF
TGTGCCAGCACCCGGACAGGGAACTATGGCTACACCTTC
>NA|TRBJ1-4|NA|TRBV15
CATSYTIGGYEEKLFF
TGTGCCACCAGCTACACCATCGGGGGATATGAAGAAAAACTGTTTTTT
>once|TRBJ1-5|NA|TRBV25-1
CASSEYGGSGNQPQHF
TGTGCCAGCAGTGAATATGGGGGTTCGGGCAATCAGCCCCAGCATTTT
>NA|TRBJ1-1|NA|TRBV7-8
CASSLVEPSEAFF
TGTGCCAGCAGCTTAGTGGAGCCCTCTGAAGCTTTCTTT
>NA|TRBJ1-4|NA|TRBV9
CASSAGGTNEKLFF
TGTGCCAGCAGCGCCGGGGGGACTAATGAAAAACTGTTTTTT
>once|TRBJ2-7|TRBD2|TRBV11-1
CASSHGTSGGYYEQYF
TGTGCCAGCAGCCACGGGACTAGCGGGGGATATTACGAGCAGTACTTC
>NA|TRBJ2-1|NA|TRBV10-3
CAISPDRNNEQFF
TGTGCCATCAGTCCGGACAGAAACAATGAGCAGTTCTTC
>NA|TRBJ2-1|TRBD2|TRBV30
CAWKASGDGEQFF
TGTGCCTGGAAGGCTAGCGGGGATGGTGAGCAGTTCTTC
>NA|TRBJ2-7|NA|TRBV3-1/TRBV3-2
CASSQADSLFYEQYF
TGTGCCAGCAGCCAAGCCGACTCCCTATTCTACGAGCAGTACTTC
>few|TRBJ1-1|NA|TRBV7-2
CASSFAPMNTEAFF
TGTGCCAGCAGCTTTGCCCCAATGAACACTGAAGCTTTCTTT
>once|TRBJ1-2|NA|TRBV18
CASSPDTRPGYTF
TGTGCCAGCTCACCAGACACCCGTCCTGGCTACACCTTC